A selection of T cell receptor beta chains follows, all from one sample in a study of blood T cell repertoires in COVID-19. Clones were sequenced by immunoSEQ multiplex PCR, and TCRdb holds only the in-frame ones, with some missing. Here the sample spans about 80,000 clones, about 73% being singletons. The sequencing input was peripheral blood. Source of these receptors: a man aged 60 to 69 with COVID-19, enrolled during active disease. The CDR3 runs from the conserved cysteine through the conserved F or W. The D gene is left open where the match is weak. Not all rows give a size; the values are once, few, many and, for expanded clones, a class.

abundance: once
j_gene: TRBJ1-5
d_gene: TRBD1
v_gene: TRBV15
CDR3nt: TGTGCCACCAGCAGAGATCGGGGGACAGCGAATCAGCCCCAGCATTTT
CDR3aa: CATSRDRGTANQPQHF

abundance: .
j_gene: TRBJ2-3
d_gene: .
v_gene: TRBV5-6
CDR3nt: TGTGCCAGCAGCTTGGTAAGGGGAGGTGTGTCAACAGATACGCAGTATTTT
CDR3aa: CASSLVRGGVSTDTQYF

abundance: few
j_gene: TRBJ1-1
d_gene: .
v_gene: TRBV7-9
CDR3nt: TGTGCCAGCAGCTTAGGAGCCAAGAACACTGAAGCTTTCTTT
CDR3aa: CASSLGAKNTEAFF

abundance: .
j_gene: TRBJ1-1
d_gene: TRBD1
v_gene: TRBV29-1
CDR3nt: TGCAGCGTTGGAGGGACAGGGGGCACTGAAGCTTTCTTT
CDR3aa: CSVGGTGGTEAFF

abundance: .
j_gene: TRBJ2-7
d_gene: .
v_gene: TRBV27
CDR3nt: TGTGCCAGCAGTCCCTACCGGGACTCATCCCCACAGCAGTACTTC
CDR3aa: CASSPYRDSSPQQYF

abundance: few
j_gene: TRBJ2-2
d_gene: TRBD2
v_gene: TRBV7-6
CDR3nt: TGTGCCAGCAGCTTACGACTAGCGGGGGACCCCGCCGGGGAGCTGTTTTTT
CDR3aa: CASSLRLAGDPAGELFF

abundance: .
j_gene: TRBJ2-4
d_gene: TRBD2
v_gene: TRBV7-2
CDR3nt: TGTGCCAGCAGCTTAGTAGCGGGAGAATTAGCCAAAAACATTCAGTACTTC
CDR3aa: CASSLVAGELAKNIQYF

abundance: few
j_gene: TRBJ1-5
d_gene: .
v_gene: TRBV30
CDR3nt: TGTGCCTGGAACCAGGGAGGTTGGAATCAGCCCCAGCATTTT
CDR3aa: CAWNQGGWNQPQHF

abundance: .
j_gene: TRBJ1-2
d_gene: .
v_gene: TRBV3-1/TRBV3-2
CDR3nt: TGTGCCAGCAGCCAAGATATCGGCAGGGTCACGCATGGCTACACCTTC
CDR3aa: CASSQDIGRVTHGYTF

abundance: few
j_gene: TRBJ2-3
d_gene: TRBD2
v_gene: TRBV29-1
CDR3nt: TGCAGCGTTCTCCGGGGGGGCACAGATACGCAGTATTTT
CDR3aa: CSVLRGGTDTQYF

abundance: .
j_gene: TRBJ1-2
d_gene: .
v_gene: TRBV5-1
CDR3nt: TGCGCCAGCAGCTTGGGTGGCGGGGTTTACTATGGCTACACCTTC
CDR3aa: CASSLGGGVYYGYTF

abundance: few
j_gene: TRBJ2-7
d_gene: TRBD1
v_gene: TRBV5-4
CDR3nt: TGTGCCAGCAGCTTGGGTACCAGGACAGGAAGCTCCTACGAGCAGTACTTC
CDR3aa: CASSLGTRTGSSYEQYF

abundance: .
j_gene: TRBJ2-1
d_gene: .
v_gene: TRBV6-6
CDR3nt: TGTGCCAGCAGTTACCCCTGGAGGGGGGGGTCCGGAGAGCAGTTCTTC
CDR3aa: CASSYPWRGGSGEQFF

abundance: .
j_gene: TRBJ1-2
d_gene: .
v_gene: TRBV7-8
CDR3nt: TGTGCCAGCAGTTTTACTTCCGGGAACTATGGCTACACCTTC
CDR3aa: CASSFTSGNYGYTF

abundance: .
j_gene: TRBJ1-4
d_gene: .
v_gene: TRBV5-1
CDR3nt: TGCGCCAGCAGCAATGTAGCTGCAACTAATGAAAAACTGTTTTTT
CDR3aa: CASSNVAATNEKLFF

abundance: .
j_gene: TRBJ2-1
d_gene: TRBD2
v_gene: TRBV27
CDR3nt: TGTGCCATCGGGACTACTAGCCTGCCCGTCCATGAGCAGTTCTTC
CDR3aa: CAIGTTSLPVHEQFF

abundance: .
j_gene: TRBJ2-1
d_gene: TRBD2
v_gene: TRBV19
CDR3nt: TGTGCCAGTAGTAGGGGACTAGCGGGGGAGCAGTTCTTC
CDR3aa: CASSRGLAGEQFF

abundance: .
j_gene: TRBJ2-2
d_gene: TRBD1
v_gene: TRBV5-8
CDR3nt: TGTGCCAGCAGCTTGCGTGACAGGGCGGCCGGGGAGCTGTTTTTT
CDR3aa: CASSLRDRAAGELFF

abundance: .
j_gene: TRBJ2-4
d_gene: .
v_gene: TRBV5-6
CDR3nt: TGTGCCAGCAGCTTGGCCAGCGGCCAAAACATTCAGTACTTC
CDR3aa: CASSLASGQNIQYF

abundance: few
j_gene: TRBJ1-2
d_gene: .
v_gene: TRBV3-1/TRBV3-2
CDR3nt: TGTGCCAGCAGCCAAGAGGGCCGTTGGGGCTACACCTTC
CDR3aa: CASSQEGRWGYTF

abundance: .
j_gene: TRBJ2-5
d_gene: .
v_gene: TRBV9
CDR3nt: TGTGCCAGCAGCCCCCGCCGTCTAACTAGTGCGGAGACCCAGTACTTC
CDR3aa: CASSPRRLTSAETQYF

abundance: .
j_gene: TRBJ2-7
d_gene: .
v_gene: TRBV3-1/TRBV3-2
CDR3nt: TGTGCCAGCAGCCAAACAGGGGAGCAGTACTTC
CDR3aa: CASSQTGEQYF

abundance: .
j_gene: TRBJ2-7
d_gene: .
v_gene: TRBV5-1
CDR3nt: TGCGCCAGCAGCTCTCGCGAAAGCATCTCCTACGAGCAGTACTTC
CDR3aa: CASSSRESISYEQYF

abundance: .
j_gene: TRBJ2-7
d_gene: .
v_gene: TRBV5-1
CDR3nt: TGCGCCAGCAGCTTGCAACGGGGGATATACGAGCAGTACTTC
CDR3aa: CASSLQRGIYEQYF

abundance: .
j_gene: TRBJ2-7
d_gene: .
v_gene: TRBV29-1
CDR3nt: TGCAGCGTTGGTCCTAGCGTCGGAGGCGAGCAGTACTTC
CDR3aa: CSVGPSVGGEQYF

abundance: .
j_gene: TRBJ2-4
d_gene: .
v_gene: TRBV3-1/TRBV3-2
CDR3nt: TGTGCCAGCAGCCAGAAAGTAGGACAAAAGTACTTT
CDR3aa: CASSQKVGQKYF

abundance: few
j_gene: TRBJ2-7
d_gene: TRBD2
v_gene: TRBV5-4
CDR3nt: TGTGCCAGCAGCTTAGAAGCGGGAGTTACCTACGAGCAGTACTTC
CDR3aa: CASSLEAGVTYEQYF

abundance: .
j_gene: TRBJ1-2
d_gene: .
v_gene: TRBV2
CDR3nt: TGTGCCAGCAGTGGGGAGCTTAACTATGGCTACACCTTC
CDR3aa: CASSGELNYGYTF

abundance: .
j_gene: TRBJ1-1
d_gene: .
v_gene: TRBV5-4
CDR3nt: TGTGCCAGCAGGCCCGGACAGAACACTGAAGCTTTCTTT
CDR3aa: CASRPGQNTEAFF

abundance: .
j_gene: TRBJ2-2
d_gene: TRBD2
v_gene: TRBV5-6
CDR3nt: TGTGCCAGCAGCCCCGATAGCGGGGGAGTTACCGGGGAGCTGTTTTTT
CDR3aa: CASSPDSGGVTGELFF